This TCR beta chain is from a study of identical twins. Findings and limits, study-wide: Fewer insertions characterized abundant cord blood beta clonotypes, whereas memory repertoires showed none. The degree of excess twin sharing was weaker in beta out-of-frame sequences.

All donors comprised healthy Caucasians. Germline loops: CDR1 SNHLY, CDR2 FYNNEI. There are 15 residues in the CDR3. Trimming pared 2 bases from V and 6 bases from J, leaving 14 bases between. Points on this clonotype: No antigen is known for it.

Template switching supplied a universal primer site; unique molecular identifiers were carried on the cDNA. TCRdb redid the calling of the 5' RACE reads with MiXCR, one entry per CDR3 protein. The table has roughly 470,000 distinct CDR3 sequences, 13% to 15% seen once. In addition, the sample was reused for a study of yellow fever vaccine responses in identical twins.

V is TRBV2 and J is TRBJ2-1; D is perhaps TRBD1 or TRBD2 (5 bases each). This clonotype was obtained from a woman aged 18-29 years in good health. The sequencing input was CD4+ T cells sorted from blood. The CDR3 bases are TGTGCCAGCAGTGAAAGGGGTAGCGCCGGCAATGAGCAGTTCTTC. Protein product: CASSERGSAGNEQFF.